The clone carrying this T cell receptor (beta chain) occurred a few times. This sample was included in a study of response to subunit inactivated influenza vaccine. TCRdb used MiXCR to reprocess the RT-PCR reads, holding one entry per CDR3 protein. The top ten clones hold approximately 7% of a sample with approximately 730,000 distinct CDR3 sequences, about 15% of them seen once. This CDR3 has 19 residues. V trimming: 3 bases; J trimming: 7 bases; junction bases outside the gene matches: 19. The germline V gene encodes CDR1 MGHRA and CDR2 YSYEKL. Specimen: PBMCs from blood, collected 14 days before vaccination. The sequence derives from a man aged 45-60 years who received an inactivated influenza vaccine. The gene calls are TRBV4-1 and TRBJ2-1, with 9 nucleotides matching TRBD1. The CDR3 reads CASSQALQTTGGRSNEQFF. In nucleotides, the CDR3 is TGCGCCAGCAGCCAGGCTCTCCAGACGACAGGGGGGAGGTCGAATGAGCAGTTCTTC.